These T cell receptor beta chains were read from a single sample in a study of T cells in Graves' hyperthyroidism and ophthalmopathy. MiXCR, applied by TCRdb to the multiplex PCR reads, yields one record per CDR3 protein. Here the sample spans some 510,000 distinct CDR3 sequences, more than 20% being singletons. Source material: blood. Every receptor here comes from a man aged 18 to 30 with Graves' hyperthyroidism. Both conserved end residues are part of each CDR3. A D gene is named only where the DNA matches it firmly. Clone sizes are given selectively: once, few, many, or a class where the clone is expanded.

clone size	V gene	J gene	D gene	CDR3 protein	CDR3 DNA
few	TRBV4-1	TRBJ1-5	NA	CASSQDPGARQPQHF	TGCGCCAGCAGCCAGGATCCAGGGGCCAGGCAGCCCCAGCATTTT
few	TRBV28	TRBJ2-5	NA	CASRRGFETQYF	TGTGCCAGCCGACGGGGCTTTGAGACCCAGTACTTC
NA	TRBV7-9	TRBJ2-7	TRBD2	CASSTSGKREQYF	TGTGCCAGCAGCACAAGCGGGAAGCGCGAGCAGTACTTC
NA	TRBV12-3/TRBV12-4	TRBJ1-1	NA	CASSSDGANTEAFF	TGTGCCAGCAGTTCGGACGGCGCGAACACTGAAGCTTTCTTT
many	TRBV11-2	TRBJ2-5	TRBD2	CASTPGRGLQETQYF	TGTGCCAGCACCCCGGGGAGGGGCCTCCAAGAGACCCAGTACTTC
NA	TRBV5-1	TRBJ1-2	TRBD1	CASSSDRDFYGYTF	TGCGCCAGCAGCTCCGACAGGGATTTCTATGGCTACACCTTC
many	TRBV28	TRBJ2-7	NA	CASAAGLMSYEQHF	TGTGCCAGCGCCGCGGGCCTTATGTCCTACGAGCAGCACTTC
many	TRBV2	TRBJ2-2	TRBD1	CASTADRANTGELFF	TGTGCCAGCACTGCCGACAGGGCGAACACCGGGGAGCTGTTTTTT
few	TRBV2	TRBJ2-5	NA	CASSPTWGAEETQYF	TGTGCCAGCAGTCCTACTTGGGGGGCCGAGGAGACCCAGTACTTC
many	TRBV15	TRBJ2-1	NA	CATSREMTWVSNEQFF	TGTGCCACCAGCAGAGAAATGACCTGGGTTAGCAATGAGCAGTTCTTC
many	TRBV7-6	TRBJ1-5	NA	CANLSGGWRQPQHF	TGTGCCAACCTATCCGGAGGGTGGAGGCAGCCCCAGCATTTT
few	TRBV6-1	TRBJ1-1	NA	CASKAGMGSEAFF	TGTGCCAGCAAAGCGGGAATGGGCAGTGAAGCTTTCTTT
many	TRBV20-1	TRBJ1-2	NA	CSASPTLNYGYTF	TGCAGTGCTAGTCCGACCCTTAACTATGGCTACACCTTC
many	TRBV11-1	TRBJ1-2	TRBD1	CASSWGDRLQLPYGYTF	TGTGCCAGCAGCTGGGGGGACAGATTGCAACTTCCATATGGCTACACCTTC
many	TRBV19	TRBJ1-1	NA	CASSMGGAYTEAFF	TGTGCCAGTAGTATGGGGGGCGCTTACACTGAAGCTTTCTTT
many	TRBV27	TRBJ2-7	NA	CASSLRVGSATYF	TGTGCCAGCAGTCTCCGTGTCGGTTCCGCGACCTACTTC
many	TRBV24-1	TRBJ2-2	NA	CATENHRANTGELFF	TGTGCCACCGAGAACCACAGGGCGAACACCGGGGAGCTGTTTTTT
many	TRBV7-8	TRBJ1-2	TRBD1	CASSLRGPQGRDGYTF	TGTGCCAGCAGCTTAAGGGGGCCACAGGGAAGGGATGGCTACACCTTC
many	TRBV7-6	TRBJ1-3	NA	CASSLRPGPSSGNTIYF	TGTGCCAGCAGCTTACGACCAGGGCCGAGCTCTGGAAACACCATATATTTT
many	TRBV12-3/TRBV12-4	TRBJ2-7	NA	CASSFHAPEQYF	TGTGCCAGCAGTTTTCACGCACCCGAGCAGTACTTC
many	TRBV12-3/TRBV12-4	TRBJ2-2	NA	CASLPDTGELFF	TGTGCCAGCCTTCCAGACACCGGGGAGCTGTTTTTT
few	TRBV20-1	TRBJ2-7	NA	CSARGLWPVYEQYF	TGCAGTGCCCGGGGCCTCTGGCCAGTCTACGAGCAGTACTTC
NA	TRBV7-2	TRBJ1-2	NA	CASSAGPARNYGYTF	TGTGCCAGCAGCGCCGGGCCGGCAAGAAACTATGGCTACACCTTC
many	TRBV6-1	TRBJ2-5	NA	CASSVETTLETQYF	TGTGCCAGCAGTGTAGAAACGACCCTAGAGACCCAGTACTTC
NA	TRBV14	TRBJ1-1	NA	CASSRSQGTEAFF	TGTGCCAGCAGCCGTTCACAGGGAACTGAAGCTTTCTTT
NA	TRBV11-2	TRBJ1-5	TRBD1	CASSLEETGGKSSNQGQHF	TGTGCCAGCAGCTTAGAGGAGACAGGGGGCAAGTCAAGCAATCAGGGCCAGCATTTT
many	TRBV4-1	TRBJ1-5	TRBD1	CASSQDAGQGRPQHF	TGCGCCAGCAGCCAAGATGCGGGACAGGGCCGGCCCCAGCATTTT
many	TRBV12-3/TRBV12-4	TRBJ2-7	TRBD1	CASSPDRGHYEQYF	TGTGCCAGCAGTCCCGACAGGGGGCATTACGAGCAGTACTTC
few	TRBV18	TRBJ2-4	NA	CASSPEGSHQAKNIQYF	TGTGCCAGCTCACCGGAAGGGTCACATCAAGCCAAAAACATTCAGTACTTC
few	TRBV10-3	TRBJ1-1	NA	CAISESGGMNTEAFF	TGTGCCATCAGTGAGTCGGGAGGGATGAACACTGAAGCTTTCTTT
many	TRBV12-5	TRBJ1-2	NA	CASGDAGGIAGYTF	TGTGCTAGTGGTGACGCCGGGGGAATTGCCGGCTACACCTTC
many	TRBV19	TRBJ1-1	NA	CASSIVREDTEAFF	TGTGCCAGTAGTATAGTGCGGGAGGACACTGAAGCTTTCTTT
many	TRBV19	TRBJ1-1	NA	CASTGSTGGRTEAFF	TGTGCCAGTACGGGGTCTACTGGGGGAAGAACTGAAGCTTTCTTT
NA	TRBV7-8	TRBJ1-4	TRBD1	CASSSARGTARLEKLFF	TGTGCCAGCAGCTCCGCCAGGGGGACAGCTCGATTGGAAAAACTGTTTTTT
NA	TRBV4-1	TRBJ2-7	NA	CASSQAGFLGYEQYF	TGCGCCAGCAGCCAAGCCGGGTTCCTCGGGTACGAGCAGTACTTC
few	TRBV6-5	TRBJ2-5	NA	CASSYSGTVGETQYF	TGTGCCAGCAGTTACTCCGGGACGGTTGGCGAGACCCAGTACTTC
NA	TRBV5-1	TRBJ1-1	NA	CASSSATGLNTEAFF	TGCGCCAGCAGCTCAGCGACAGGCCTGAACACTGAAGCTTTCTTT
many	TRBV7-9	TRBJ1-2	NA	CASSSQTGYGYTF	TGTGCCAGCAGCTCTCAGACAGGCTATGGCTACACCTTC
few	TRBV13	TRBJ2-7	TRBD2	CASSFLAGATYEQYF	TGTGCCAGCAGCTTTCTAGCGGGGGCGACCTACGAGCAGTACTTC
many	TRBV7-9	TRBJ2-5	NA	CASRRVGQETQYF	TGTGCCAGCCGGAGGGTGGGGCAAGAGACCCAGTACTTC
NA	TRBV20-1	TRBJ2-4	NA	CSARDHPVAKNIQYF	TGCAGTGCTAGAGACCACCCCGTAGCCAAAAACATTCAGTACTTC
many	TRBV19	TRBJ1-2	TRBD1	CASSPGTVNYGYTF	TGTGCCAGTAGTCCGGGGACAGTCAACTATGGCTACACCTTC
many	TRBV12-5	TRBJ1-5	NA	CASGLEGNQPQHF	TGTGCTAGTGGCCTAGAGGGGAATCAGCCCCAGCATTTT
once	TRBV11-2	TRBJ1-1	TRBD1	CASSLVGTGDMNTEAFF	TGTGCCAGCAGCTTAGTGGGGACAGGGGACATGAACACTGAAGCTTTCTTT
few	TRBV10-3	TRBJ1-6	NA	CAISESGQGINSPLHF	TGTGCCATCAGTGAGTCGGGGCAGGGGATCAATTCACCCCTCCACTTT
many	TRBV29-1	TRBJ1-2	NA	CSVELEDGGYTF	TGCAGCGTCGAACTAGAAGATGGGGGCTACACCTTC
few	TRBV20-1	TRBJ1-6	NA	CSAGDSEASPLHF	TGCAGTGCGGGTGACAGTGAAGCTTCACCCCTCCACTTT
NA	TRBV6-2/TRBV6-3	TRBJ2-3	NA	CASSYPLLRDRHTDTQYF	TGTGCCAGCAGTTACCCACTCTTGCGAGACAGACACACAGATACGCAGTATTTT
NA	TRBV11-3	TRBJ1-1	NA	CASSLDVVQNTEAFF	TGTGCCAGCAGCTTAGACGTTGTTCAGAACACTGAAGCTTTCTTT
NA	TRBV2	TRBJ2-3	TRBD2	CASWSRSGGTDTQYF	TGTGCCAGCTGGTCCAGGAGCGGGGGCACAGATACGCAGTATTTT
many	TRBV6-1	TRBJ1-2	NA	CASRSAYGYAF	TGTGCCAGCAGGTCCGCCTATGGCTACGCCTTC
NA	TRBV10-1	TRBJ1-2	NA	CASSESTVELNYGYTF	TGCGCCAGCAGTGAGTCGACAGTTGAACTTAACTATGGCTACACCTTC
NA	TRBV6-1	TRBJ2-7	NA	CASRRSDISYYYEQYF	TGTGCCAGCAGAAGATCGGACATCTCCTACTACTACGAGCAGTACTTC